The T cell receptor beta chain described here comes from a study of a mutant IDH1 vaccine in newly diagnosed glioma. CDR1 is MNHNY, CDR2 SVGAGI, per germline (reference sequence). The CDR3 covers 12 residues. Trimming left V 6 bases short and J 8 bases short, with 10 bases between. Regarding this clone: The target antigen is unknown.

This sample's time point: week 47, end of study. Topical imiquimod accompanied each vaccine dose, which consisted of 300 ug of mutant IDH1 20-mer peptide. Measured with immunoSEQ multiplex PCR; TCRdb has only the in-frame clones, and not every one. The sample shows some 62,000 clones, roughly four fifths of them seen only once. The sequence derives from a man under 40 with glioma. The sample was PBMCs, taken from a glioma patient whose treatment included an IDH1 peptide vaccine. The chain joins TRBV6-6 to TRBJ2-2; D may be TRBD1 (6 bases). In nucleotides, the CDR3 is TGTGCCAGCAGCCACAGGGTAGGGGAGCTGTTTTTT. This codes for CASSHRVGELFF.